This is a list of T cell receptor beta chains from one sample in a study of blood T cell repertoires in COVID-19. Produced via immunoSEQ multiplex PCR; TCRdb's table is partial and in-frame only. The table has about 200,000 clones, 80% to 90% seen once; the top ten hold roughly 8.8%. What was sequenced was PBMCs or T cells enriched from blood (not recorded which). The receptors here all came from a woman aged 18-29 years who had recovered from COVID-19. Both conserved end residues are part of each CDR3. The D gene is left open where the match is weak. Size is stated for part of the rows, as once, few or many counts, or as a class when the clone is expanded.

abundance: -
j_gene: TRBJ2-1
d_gene: TRBD2
v_gene: TRBV3-1/TRBV3-2
CDR3aa: CASSQVGSGSSYNEQFF
CDR3nt: TGTGCCAGCAGCCAAGTTGGTAGCGGGAGCTCCTACAATGAGCAGTTCTTC

abundance: -
j_gene: TRBJ2-7
d_gene: -
v_gene: TRBV5-6
CDR3aa: CASSPSFHEQYF
CDR3nt: TGTGCCAGCAGCCCCAGTTTTCACGAGCAGTACTTC

abundance: -
j_gene: TRBJ1-1
d_gene: -
v_gene: TRBV27
CDR3aa: CASSFPGNTEAFF
CDR3nt: TGTGCCAGCAGTTTTCCGGGGAACACTGAAGCTTTCTTT

abundance: -
j_gene: TRBJ1-1
d_gene: -
v_gene: TRBV27
CDR3aa: CASSLGSWGVNTEAFF
CDR3nt: TGTGCCAGCAGTTTAGGGTCTTGGGGAGTGAACACTGAAGCTTTCTTT

abundance: -
j_gene: TRBJ2-1
d_gene: -
v_gene: TRBV5-1
CDR3aa: CASSLEQAYNEQFF
CDR3nt: TGCGCCAGCAGCTTGGAACAGGCCTACAATGAGCAGTTCTTC

abundance: -
j_gene: TRBJ1-1
d_gene: -
v_gene: TRBV9
CDR3aa: CASSLDFRGEAFF
CDR3nt: TGTGCCAGCAGCCTGGACTTTCGCGGGGAAGCTTTCTTT

abundance: -
j_gene: TRBJ2-7
d_gene: TRBD1
v_gene: TRBV9
CDR3aa: CASSVQGAGEQYF
CDR3nt: TGTGCCAGCAGCGTACAGGGGGCTGGCGAGCAGTACTTC

abundance: -
j_gene: TRBJ1-3
d_gene: -
v_gene: TRBV6-5
CDR3aa: CASEQGNTIYF
CDR3nt: TGTGCCAGCGAACAGGGAAACACCATATATTTT

abundance: -
j_gene: TRBJ2-1
d_gene: -
v_gene: TRBV7-6
CDR3aa: CASSGGARFLIGSYNEQFF
CDR3nt: TGTGCCAGCAGCGGGGGGGCGAGGTTTTTAATTGGCTCCTACAATGAGCAGTTCTTC

abundance: -
j_gene: TRBJ1-2
d_gene: TRBD1
v_gene: TRBV7-9
CDR3aa: CASSLARTGVYGYTF
CDR3nt: TGTGCCAGCAGCTTAGCGAGGACAGGGGTATATGGCTACACCTTC

abundance: -
j_gene: TRBJ1-2
d_gene: -
v_gene: TRBV29-1
CDR3aa: CSVDRDGYTF
CDR3nt: TGCAGCGTTGACAGGGATGGCTACACCTTC

abundance: few
j_gene: TRBJ2-3
d_gene: TRBD1
v_gene: TRBV9
CDR3aa: CASSGQNTDTQYF
CDR3nt: TGTGCCAGCTCGGGACAGAACACAGATACGCAGTATTTT

abundance: -
j_gene: TRBJ2-3
d_gene: TRBD2
v_gene: TRBV7-2
CDR3aa: CASSLAQLASDTQYF
CDR3nt: TGTGCCAGCAGCTTAGCCCAACTAGCGTCAGATACGCAGTATTTT

abundance: -
j_gene: TRBJ1-5
d_gene: -
v_gene: TRBV19
CDR3aa: CASRVKGEQPQHF
CDR3nt: TGTGCCAGTAGGGTGAAGGGAGAACAGCCCCAGCATTTT

abundance: -
j_gene: TRBJ1-3
d_gene: -
v_gene: TRBV30
CDR3aa: CAWSVSGVSGNTIYF
CDR3nt: TGTGCCTGGAGTGTATCAGGTGTCTCTGGAAACACCATATATTTT

abundance: -
j_gene: TRBJ2-1
d_gene: -
v_gene: TRBV7-9
CDR3aa: CASSVPVAGNEQFF
CDR3nt: TGTGCCAGCAGCGTCCCCGTGGCAGGCAATGAGCAGTTCTTC

abundance: -
j_gene: TRBJ2-5
d_gene: TRBD1
v_gene: TRBV5-4
CDR3aa: CASSLTGGQETQYF
CDR3nt: TGTGCCAGCAGCCTAACAGGGGGACAAGAGACCCAGTACTTC

abundance: -
j_gene: TRBJ1-1
d_gene: -
v_gene: TRBV5-1
CDR3aa: CASSSGLLNTEAFF
CDR3nt: TGCGCCAGCAGCTCCGGACTGCTGAACACTGAAGCTTTCTTT

abundance: -
j_gene: TRBJ1-1
d_gene: -
v_gene: TRBV27
CDR3aa: CASSYEGDATGPTEAFF
CDR3nt: TGTGCCAGCAGTTATGAGGGGGACGCCACGGGACCCACTGAAGCTTTCTTT